Listed here is a single T cell receptor beta chain. Per the germline V gene, CDR1 is MNHNS and CDR2 is SASEGT. V was clipped by 4 bases and J by 2 bases; unmatched bases: 5. The CDR3 is made up of 16 amino acids. This sample was included in a study of shared T cell receptors in the human thymus. Libraries were prepared by immunoSEQ multiplex PCR; TCRdb keeps only in-frame clonotypes and omits some of them. The table has hundreds of thousands of clones, roughly 90% seen once. These same records also appear under a second study, on human thymus T cells. As that report states: Healthy Finnish infants undergoing corrective surgery for congenital heart defects provided the donor material.

The chain has TRBV6-1 and TRBJ2-1; 10 bases match TRBD2. Sequencing was carried out using thymocytes. This sequence originates from a boy younger than two with a congenital heart defect. CDR3 amino acids: CASSVLAGDPYNEQFF. DNA of the CDR3: TGTGCCAGCAGTGTTCTAGCGGGAGATCCCTACAATGAGCAGTTCTTC.